Shown below are 26 T cell receptor beta chains from a single sample sequenced in a study of identical twins. A single record per CDR3 protein comes from TCRdb applying MiXCR to the 5' RACE reads. Of approximately 260,000 distinct CDR3 sequences detected, 6.5% to 9.5% appear once; the ten largest clones hold roughly 3.1%. A further study also used this sample, focusing on yellow fever vaccine responses in identical twins.

Material for sequencing was CD8+ T cells sorted from blood. All receptors come from a woman between 18 and 29 years old in good health.

This clonotype was recorded at least ten times. The chain links TRBV6-1 to TRBJ1-1; TRBD1 aligns across 7 bases. With V trimmed by 2 bases and J by 3 bases, 3 bases remained unmatched. The germline gives CDR1 MNHNS, CDR2 SASEGT. This CDR3 has 14 amino acids. The CDR3 region has the DNA TGTGCCAGCAGTGAATCGACAGGGTACACTGAAGCTTTCTTT. Its protein is CASSESTGYTEAFF.

This clonotype was counted between two and nine times. This sequence joins TRBV25-1 and TRBJ1-2; possible D gene TRBD1, 6 bases. The germline gives CDR1 MGHDK, CDR2 SYGVNS. This CDR3 has 17 amino acids. The V gene lost 3 bases and the J gene lost 5 bases, with 22 bases spanning the gap. CDR3: CASSDLPAGQGNYGYTF. DNA for the CDR3: TGTGCCAGCAGTGACCTTCCGGCCGGGCAGGGGAATTATGGCTACACCTTC.

This clonotype was seen more than once but under ten times. This rearrangement joins TRBV7-9 to TRBJ2-5; no definite D call. Germline loops: CDR1 SEHNR, CDR2 FQNEAQ (reference sequence). The CDR3 covers 15 residues. The V end lost 2 bases, the J end lost 5 bases, and 15 bases lay between the germline ends. The CDR3 DNA is TGTGCCAGCAGCTTATGGGCTTCAGCCGGGGAGACCCAGTACTTC. It is translated as CASSLWASAGETQYF.

Only a few counts were recorded for this clonotype. The rearrangement links TRBV7-9 to TRBJ2-3; TRBD2 matches at 9 bases. The CDR3 totals 15 residues. Germline values: CDR1 SEHNR, CDR2 FQNEAQ (reference sequence). After removal of 11 bases from V and 0 bases from J, the junction contained 9 bases not matched to a gene. CDR3 bases: TGTGCCGGATTCCTGCGGGAGGGAAGCACAGATACGCAGTATTTT. Protein sequence: CAGFLREGSTDTQYF.

The chain employs TRBV9 and TRBJ2-5; TRBD2 matches 7 bases. This CDR3 region has 20 residues. Trimming cost V 4 bases and J 1 base; bases outside gene matches: 22. CDR1 is SGDLS and CDR2 is YYNGEE in the germline V gene. CDR3 loop: CASSNSLGPGREFLQETQYF. DNA for the CDR3: TGTGCCAGCAGCAACAGCTTGGGGCCGGGGAGGGAATTCCTCCAAGAGACCCAGTACTTC.

This chain uses TRBV30 with TRBJ2-7, with 10 nucleotides matching TRBD2. The trim removed 2 bases at V and 3 bases at J, leaving 1 base unmatched. Germline V gives CDR1 GTSNPN, CDR2 SVGIG (reference sequence). The CDR3 consists of 13 residues. CDR3 in DNA: TGTGCCTGGAGTTCTAGCGGGGGCTACGAGCAGTACTTC. Translating gives CAWSSSGGYEQYF.

This clonotype was seen repeatedly, ten times or more. CDR3 sequence (DNA): TGTGCCAGCAGTCTGGGGACGGCTTCCTACGAGCAGTACTTC. It is translated as CASSLGTASYEQYF. This chain links TRBV12-3 or TRBV12-4 with TRBJ2-7, with D perhaps matching TRBD1 or TRBD2 (5 bases each). The V end was cut by 5 bases, the J end by 1 base, with 12 bases between. The CDR3 consists of 14 residues.

This clonotype was found a few times. The V gene is TRBV20-1, the J gene TRBJ2-7; 14 bases line up with TRBD2. The CDR3 runs 15 residues. The junction had 3 bases not matched to a gene; V was cut back by 0 bases and J by 5 bases. Germline CDR1 is DFQATT and CDR2 is SNEGSKA (reference sequence). CDR3 bases: TGCAGTGCTAGAGACGGACTAGCGGGAGGAAACGAGCAGTACTTC. Its translation is CSARDGLAGGNEQYF.

Ten or more counts support this clonotype. The chain uses TRBV27 and TRBJ2-7; TRBD2 is a possible D gene (7 bases). CDR3 length: 14 residues. The germline V gene has CDR1 MNHEY and CDR2 SMNVEV (reference sequence). V was cut by 7 bases and J by 3 bases, with 16 bases left in between. The CDR3 sequence is CASMRAGALYEQYF. In nucleotides, the CDR3 is TGTGCCAGCATGAGGGCGGGGGCCCTCTACGAGCAGTACTTC.

This clonotype has a handful of counts. The chain couples TRBV7-8 to TRBJ2-3, with D tentatively TRBD2 (5 bases). This CDR3 contains 14 residues. Trimming took off 0 bases at V and 4 bases at J, with 8 bases between the two ends. Germline-derived CDR1 and CDR2 are SGHVS and FQNEAQ. This CDR3 is CASSLAGVSDTQYF. CDR3 DNA: TGTGCCAGCAGCTTAGCGGGAGTATCAGATACGCAGTATTTT.

This clonotype was recorded at least ten times. The chain carries TRBV2 and TRBJ1-1; D call uncertain. Looked up from germline, CDR1 is SNHLY and CDR2 is FYNNEI. V was clipped by 7 bases and J by 5 bases, with 14 bases between them. This CDR3 is built from 13 residues. CDR3 sequence (DNA): TGTGCCAGCATGGAGGGTCTGGGGACTGAAGCTTTCTTT. This translates into CASMEGLGTEAFF.

In DNA, the CDR3 is TGTGCCAGCAGTGATCGACAGGACCCCGAAGGAGCCCAGTACTTC. The encoded protein is CASSDRQDPEGAQYF. The rearrangement joins TRBV2 to TRBJ2-5; TRBD1 is a possible D gene (6 bases). The CDR3 contains 15 residues. CDR1 is SNHLY and CDR2 is FYNNEI in the germline V gene. V gave up 3 bases and J gave up 9 bases, with 20 bases separating them.

Points on this clonotype: A read error may be the cause here, since a much bigger clone is one base away. This chain joins TRBV20-1 and TRBJ2-7, with 9 bases fitting TRBD2. J lost 3 bases, V lost 0 bases, and 0 bases had no gene match. The CDR3 sequence is 13 residues long. Germline CDR1 and CDR2: DFQATT and SNEGSKA (reference sequence). CDR3 in DNA: TGCAGTGCTAGAGATAGCGGGAGCTACGAGCAGTACTTC. The encoded protein is CSARDSGSYEQYF.

This clonotype was found a few times. The V call is TRBV7-9, the J call TRBJ2-5; TRBD1 is a possible D gene (6 bases). CDR3 length equals 13 residues. With 5 bases removed from V and 3 bases from J, the gap between germline ends came to 10 bases. Germline V gene sequence: CDR1 SEHNR, CDR2 FQNEAQ (reference sequence). The CDR3 DNA follows: TGTGCCAGCAGCCGATACAGGGAAGAGACCCAGTACTTC. Translation: CASSRYREETQYF.

Many counts were recorded for this clonotype. This chain uses TRBV6-1 with TRBJ2-7, with 7 positions matching TRBD1. CDR1 is MNHNS, CDR2 SASEGT, per germline. CDR3 length equals 14 residues. With V trimmed by 7 bases and J by 3 bases, 9 bases remained unmatched. CDR3 amino acids: CASTTADRVYEQYF. In DNA, the CDR3 is TGTGCCAGCACCACAGCCGACAGGGTCTACGAGCAGTACTTC.

The chain joins TRBV13 to TRBJ2-7, with TRBD1 matching 9 bases. Germline CDR1 is PRHDT and CDR2 is FYEKMQ (reference sequence). Losses at the gene ends were 2 bases for V and 6 bases for J; bases not matched to a gene: 8. CDR3 length equals 15 residues. In DNA, the CDR3 is TGTGCCAGCAGCTTACAGGGACAGGGTTATACCGAGCAGTACTTC. Amino acids: CASSLQGQGYTEQYF. Together with reference TRBV13 and TRBJ2-7, the CDR3 gives the full variable domain: AAGVIQSPRHLIKEKRETATLKCYPIPRHDTVYWYQQGPGQDPQFLISFYEKMQSDKGSIPDRFSAQQFSDYHSELNMSSLELGDSALYFCASSLQGQGYTEQYFGPGTRLTVT.

The J gene is TRBJ2-1, the V gene TRBV27, with D tentatively TRBD1 (6 bases). V was trimmed by 6 bases and J by 5 bases, leaving 14 bases between them. CDR3 length: 14 residues. The germline CDR1 and CDR2 sequences are MNHEY and SMNVEV (reference sequence). The CDR3 region has the DNA TGTGCCAGCAGACCGCGCCGGGACAACAATGAGCAGTTCTTC. Translating gives CASRPRRDNNEQFF.

The chain recombines TRBV27 with TRBJ2-7; D ambiguous. This CDR3 has 14 residues. CDR1 and CDR2 (germline): MNHEY, SMNVEV (reference sequence). The ends were cut back, 7 bases at V and 4 bases at J, with 17 bases in the middle. CDR3 protein: CASTKYQGSYEQYF. Written as DNA, the CDR3 is TGTGCCAGCACCAAATATCAAGGGTCTTACGAGCAGTACTTC.

This clonotype was detected a few times. The chain carries TRBV5-1 and TRBJ2-3; the match to TRBD2 covers 10 bases. CDR1 SGHRS and CDR2 YFSETQ come from the germline V gene. The CDR3 runs to 15 residues. J was trimmed by 2 bases and V by 5 bases; bases with no gene match: 5. The chain's CDR3 is CASRFGTSVTDTQYF. In DNA form, the CDR3 reads TGCGCCAGCAGGTTCGGGACTAGCGTCACAGATACGCAGTATTTT. The whole variable domain, filled in from reference TRBV5-1 and TRBJ2-3, reads KAGVTQTPRYLIKTRGQQVTLSCSPISGHRSVSWYQQTPGQGLQFLFEYFSETQRNKGNFPGRFSGRQFSNSRSEMNVSTLELGDSALYLCASRFGTSVTDTQYFGPGTRLTVL.

This clonotype was picked up many times. The chain recombines TRBV5-1 with TRBJ1-1; 9 positions match TRBD1. There are 13 residues in the CDR3. Per the germline V gene, CDR1 is SGHRS and CDR2 is YFSETQ. J gave up 4 bases and V 7 bases, and 5 bases lay outside the gene matches. CDR3 region: CASGEDRGTEAFF. CDR3 coding DNA: TGCGCCAGCGGCGAGGACAGGGGCACTGAAGCTTTCTTT.

This clonotype has at least ten counts. V usage is TRBV3-1 and J usage is TRBJ2-1, with 8 bases that match TRBD2. The CDR3 contains 17 residues. Trimming cost V 0 bases and J 4 bases; bases outside gene matches: 8. The germline V gene encodes CDR1 LGHDT and CDR2 YNNKEL (reference sequence). CDR3 residues: CASSQDRNSGAYNEQFF. CDR3 DNA: TGTGCCAGCAGCCAAGATCGGAATAGCGGGGCGTACAATGAGCAGTTCTTC.

V is TRBV29-1 and J is TRBJ2-3, with D maybe TRBD2 (6 bases). Germline V gene lookup returns CDR1 SQVTM and CDR2 ANQGSEA. The CDR3 length is 14 residues. The germline V and J ends were trimmed by 6 bases and 4 bases, with 17 bases remaining between them. The CDR3 region has the DNA TGCAGCGTACCGGGACTTCCCGTTCCAGATACGCAGTATTTT. It translates to CSVPGLPVPDTQYF.

This clonotype was seen once. The V call is TRBV7-9, the J call TRBJ2-2; D not resolved. Looked up from germline, CDR1 is SEHNR and CDR2 is FQNEAQ (reference sequence). CDR3 size: 15 residues. V shed 1 base and J shed 7 bases, with 13 bases lying between them. The CDR3 DNA reads TGTGCCAGCAGCTTAGGAGGCCATAAGCTCGGGGAGCTGTTTTTT. Encoded protein: CASSLGGHKLGELFF.

The CDR3 sequence is CASSTSMGIDNEKLFF. DNA for the CDR3: TGCGCCAGCAGCACCAGTATGGGAATTGATAATGAAAAACTGTTTTTT. This chain joins TRBV4-3 and TRBJ1-4; D call uncertain. Germline CDR1 LGHNA, CDR2 YSLEER. The length of the CDR3 is 16 residues. V lost 5 bases, J lost 4 bases, and 17 bases lay in between.

This clonotype was observed a handful of times. The chain recombines TRBV5-6 with TRBJ2-7; possibly TRBD1 or TRBD2 for D (5 bases each). Germline loops: CDR1 SGHDT, CDR2 YYEEEE. The V end was cut by 10 bases, the J end by 4 bases, with 21 bases between. The CDR3 runs to 14 residues. CDR3 protein: CACQLGAGSYEQYF. CDR3 nucleotides: TGTGCCTGCCAGCTTGGGGCGGGCTCATACGAGCAGTACTTC.

At least ten counts were recorded for this clonotype. The V call is TRBV6-5, the J call TRBJ1-5, with D perhaps TRBD1 (5 bases). Trimming cost V 0 bases and J 3 bases, with 6 bases left between them. Germline CDR1 MNHEY, CDR2 SVGAGI. The CDR3 length is 14 residues. The CDR3 region is CASSYSGANQPQHF. The DNA of the CDR3 is TGTGCCAGCAGTTACTCAGGGGCCAATCAGCCCCAGCATTTT.